The T cell receptor beta chain under discussion was sequenced for a study of technical replicates of blood from a few donors. This CDR3 spans 16 amino acids. Germline loops: CDR1 SGHNT, CDR2 YYREEE (reference sequence). Trimming cost V 4 bases and J 1 base; bases outside gene matches: 7. The protocol was immunoSEQ multiplex PCR, while the TCRdb copy is restricted to in-frame clones and leaves out a portion. The data contain some 60,000 clones, around nine tenths of them singletons. This chain uses TRBV5-4 with TRBJ1-2, with 10 bases identical to TRBD1. The sequencing input was PBMCs. The clonotype was recovered from a human donor in good health. Some clones in this sample may be carry-over from other donors' samples. DNA of the CDR3: TGTGCCAGCAGCACCGGACAGGGGGAGCGTAACTATGGCTACACCTTC. Its translation is CASSTGQGERNYGYTF.